This TCR beta chain was retrieved from a study of T cells in Graves' hyperthyroidism and ophthalmopathy. Study results and caveats: Blood also held most thyroid clonotypes expanded beyond 0.001.

Fresh peripheral blood, roughly 10 ml, was the source of the PBMCs. TCR beta CDR3 regions were amplified from RNA transcripts. A first-round RT-PCR of the TCR CDR3 used the HTBI primer set. MiXCR was run by TCRdb on the multiplex PCR reads, yielding one entry per CDR3 protein. The sample consists of 250,000 to 300,000 distinct CDR3 sequences, approximately 18% of them appearing once. In its sample, this clonotype was seen many times. Its antigen is still unknown. The TCR was taken from a man between 45 and 60 years old with Graves' ophthalmopathy. Sequencing input: blood.

CDR3 region: CASTQEGPQHF. The CDR3 coding sequence is TGTGCCAGCACCCAGGAGGGGCCCCAGCATTTT. The rearrangement links TRBV2 to TRBJ1-5, with D hard to call. This CDR3 spans 11 amino acids. V shed 7 bases and J shed 9 bases, with 10 bases lying between them. CDR1 is SNHLY and CDR2 is FYNNEI in the germline V gene.